This T cell receptor (beta chain) was found in a study of blood T cell repertoires in COVID-19. Study-wide background: Specimens from acute and convalescent COVID-19 originated in the United States, Italy and Spain.

The data were produced by immunoSEQ multiplex PCR, yet TCRdb's version contains in-frame clones alone and is incomplete. The data hold roughly 310,000 clones, with 70% to 90% observed a single time. Recruits, aged 18 to 89 years, lived in 24 US areas. The CDR3 extends over 16 amino acids. Germline V gives CDR1 SEHNR, CDR2 FQNEAQ (reference sequence). Between the trimmed V and J ends, which lost 4 bases and 3 bases, there was a span of 16 bases. The sequence was obtained from a woman in her forties who had recovered from COVID-19. The chain joins TRBV7-9 to TRBJ2-1, with no clear D. Sequenced sample: PBMCs or T cells enriched from blood (not recorded which). The CDR3 sequence is CASSSFDTGDYNEQFF. The DNA of the CDR3 is TGTGCCAGCAGCTCCTTCGACACCGGCGACTACAATGAGCAGTTCTTC.